This T cell receptor beta chain originates from a study of cytomegalovirus exposure and HLA in healthy donors. Primers included in the PCR were 60 Vbeta and 13 Jbeta primers. Clones were sequenced by immunoSEQ multiplex PCR, and TCRdb holds only the in-frame ones, with some missing. The sample comprises about 140,000 clones, over 50% of which are singletons, and approximately 1.7% rests with the top ten. CDR1 is MNHEY and CDR2 is SMNVEV in the germline V gene (reference sequence). V was trimmed by 3 bases and J by 7 bases, leaving 13 bases between them. The CDR3 consists of 14 residues. With respect to this clone: Its specificity is unknown.

General study findings and limits: The authors judged a highly shared variant cluster likely a sequencing artifact. Immune exposure information available was restricted to CMV serostatus. Listed as cytomegalovirus-associated were 150 to 200 TCR beta chains.

The specimen sequenced was PBMCs. This clonotype was obtained from a human donor in good health. The genes are TRBV27 and TRBJ1-5, with a weak D call TRBD1 (6 bases). CDR3 coding DNA: TGTGCCAGCAGTTTCGGTGGGGGGGGCCAGCCCCAGCATTTT. Translated, it gives CASSFGGGGQPQHF.